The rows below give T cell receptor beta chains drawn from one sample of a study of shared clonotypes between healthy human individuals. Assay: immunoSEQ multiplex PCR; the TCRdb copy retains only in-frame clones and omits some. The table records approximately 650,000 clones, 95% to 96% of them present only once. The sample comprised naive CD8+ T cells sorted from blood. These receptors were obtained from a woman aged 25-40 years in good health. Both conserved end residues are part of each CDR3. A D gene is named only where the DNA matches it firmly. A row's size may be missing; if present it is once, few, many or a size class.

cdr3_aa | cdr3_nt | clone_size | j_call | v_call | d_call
CASRLGSSYEQYF | TGTGCCAGCAGACTGGGCTCCTCCTACGAGCAGTACTTC | . | TRBJ2-7 | TRBV28 | .
CAWSGQGYEKLFF | TGTGCCTGGAGTGGTCAGGGTTATGAAAAACTGTTTTTT | . | TRBJ1-4 | TRBV30 | .
CASRNRQGRPQPQHF | TGTGCCAGTAGGAATCGACAGGGGAGGCCTCAGCCCCAGCATTTT | . | TRBJ1-5 | TRBV19 | TRBD1
CASSDAISRFDEQYF | TGTGCCAGCAGTGATGCGATATCCAGGTTCGACGAGCAGTACTTC | . | TRBJ2-7 | TRBV2 | .
CASSGGLLGNTIYF | TGTGCCAGCAGCGGGGGACTCCTTGGAAACACCATATATTTT | . | TRBJ1-3 | TRBV9 | .
CASSLRFAGHLGYEQYF | TGCGCCAGCAGCCTACGTTTCGCGGGTCATCTAGGCTACGAGCAGTACTTC | . | TRBJ2-7 | TRBV23-1 | .
CASSSDGNTIYF | TGTGCCAGCAGTTCTGATGGAAACACCATATATTTT | . | TRBJ1-3 | TRBV28 | .
CAISESGTGGIEQYF | TGTGCCATCAGTGAGTCGGGGACAGGGGGAATCGAGCAGTACTTC | . | TRBJ2-7 | TRBV10-3 | TRBD1
CASSVDGGTDTQYF | TGTGCCAGCAGCGTTGACGGGGGCACAGATACGCAGTATTTT | . | TRBJ2-3 | TRBV9 | .
CASKNRDSLNYGYTF | TGTGCCAGCAAGAACCGGGACAGCTTAAACTATGGCTACACCTTC | . | TRBJ1-2 | TRBV6-5 | TRBD1
CASSQTDRRYSPLHF | TGCGCCAGCAGCCAAACGGACAGAAGATATTCACCCCTCCACTTT | . | TRBJ1-6 | TRBV4-1 | .
CASSASGRDEQFF | TGTGCCAGCTCCGCTAGCGGGAGGGACGAGCAGTTCTTC | . | TRBJ2-1 | TRBV9 | TRBD2
CASSLKESYEQYF | TGTGCCAGCAGTTTAAAGGAGTCCTACGAGCAGTACTTC | . | TRBJ2-7 | TRBV27 | .
CASSFREQPEAFF | TGTGCCAGCAGTTTTCGAGAGCAGCCTGAAGCTTTCTTT | . | TRBJ1-1 | TRBV28 | .
CASSPIGGEQYF | TGTGCCAGCAGTCCGATTGGCGGAGAGCAGTACTTC | . | TRBJ2-7 | TRBV27 | .
CASQDRLYSGNTIYF | TGTGCCAGTCAGGACCGCCTGTACTCTGGAAACACCATATATTTT | . | TRBJ1-3 | TRBV2 | .
CAWKLRDTFSYEQYF | TGTGCCTGGAAGCTCCGGGACACCTTCTCCTACGAGCAGTACTTC | . | TRBJ2-7 | TRBV30 | .
CASTLAGANTGELFF | TGTGCCAGCACCCTAGCGGGAGCGAACACCGGGGAGCTGTTTTTT | once | TRBJ2-2 | TRBV27 | TRBD2
CASSFPGDTQYF | TGTGCCAGCAGTTTCCCGGGAGATACGCAGTATTTT | . | TRBJ2-3 | TRBV28 | .
CASSLGGSDEQFF | TGTGCCAGCAGCTTAGGGGGTAGCGATGAGCAGTTCTTC | . | TRBJ2-1 | TRBV7-9 | .
CASSPDGGVRNYGYTF | TGTGCCAGCAGCCCCGATGGAGGGGTCCGCAACTATGGCTACACCTTC | . | TRBJ1-2 | TRBV7-8 | .
CSVEGSAKETQYF | TGCAGCGTTGAAGGGTCGGCCAAAGAGACCCAGTACTTC | . | TRBJ2-5 | TRBV29-1 | .
CASRRRGGNQPQHF | TGTGCCAGCCGCCGAAGAGGGGGGAATCAGCCCCAGCATTTT | . | TRBJ1-5 | TRBV27 | .
CASSPRVEEDRLNSPLHF | TGCGCCAGCAGTCCTAGAGTTGAGGAGGACCGACTTAATTCACCCCTCCACTTT | . | TRBJ1-6 | TRBV4-1 | .
CASSPLAGYLNEQFF | TGTGCCAGCAGCCCACTAGCGGGATATCTAAATGAGCAGTTCTTC | . | TRBJ2-1 | TRBV7-7 | TRBD2
CASSRGGSVPGELFF | TGTGCCAGCAGCCGCGGGGGATCGGTCCCCGGGGAGCTGTTTTTT | . | TRBJ2-2 | TRBV14 | TRBD2
CASSGTAPNYKNIQYF | TGTGCCAGCAGTGGGACGGCACCTAACTACAAAAACATTCAGTACTTC | . | TRBJ2-4 | TRBV27 | .
CASSWGLAGVTGELFF | TGTGCCAGCAGCTGGGGACTAGCGGGAGTCACCGGGGAGCTGTTTTTT | . | TRBJ2-2 | TRBV5-6 | TRBD2
CASKASEGFNQPQHF | TGTGCCAGTAAGGCCTCGGAGGGGTTCAATCAGCCCCAGCATTTT | . | TRBJ1-5 | TRBV19 | .
CASSSLRDRVSYEQYF | TGTGCCAGCAGTTCGCTCCGGGACAGGGTCTCCTACGAGCAGTACTTC | . | TRBJ2-7 | TRBV28 | TRBD1
CASSERSQETQYF | TGTGCCAGCAGTGAAAGGAGCCAAGAGACCCAGTACTTC | . | TRBJ2-5 | TRBV2 | .
CASSLDISTYEQYF | TGTGCCAGCAGTTTAGACATCAGTACCTACGAGCAGTACTTC | . | TRBJ2-7 | TRBV27 | .
CASSLPGEREAYEQYF | TGTGCCAGCAGCTTGCCGGGGGAGCGGGAGGCCTACGAGCAGTACTTC | . | TRBJ2-7 | TRBV13 | TRBD2
CASSLEADYNEQFF | TGTGCCAGCAGCTTAGAAGCCGATTACAATGAGCAGTTCTTC | . | TRBJ2-1 | TRBV11-2 | .
CASSSYPGLEYYEQYF | TGTGCCAGCAGTTCGTATCCGGGACTAGAGTACTACGAGCAGTACTTC | . | TRBJ2-7 | TRBV27 | TRBD2
CASAWGDRPQHF | TGTGCCAGTGCGTGGGGGGATAGGCCCCAGCATTTT | . | TRBJ1-5 | TRBV19 | .
CASSQADLLGKNIQYF | TGTGCCAGCAGCCAAGCGGACCTATTAGGCAAAAACATTCAGTACTTC | . | TRBJ2-4 | TRBV4-2 | .
CASSLEGVTGWPGANVLTF | TGTGCCAGCAGCCTAGAGGGGGTAACGGGCTGGCCTGGGGCCAACGTCCTGACTTTC | . | TRBJ2-6 | TRBV7-8 | .
CASSSGTSGGNEQFF | TGTGCCAGCAGTTCCGGGACTAGCGGGGGGAATGAGCAGTTCTTC | . | TRBJ2-1 | TRBV27 | TRBD2
CASSDSAGGHYEQYF | TGTGCCAGCAGTGATTCGGCGGGAGGGCACTACGAGCAGTACTTC | . | TRBJ2-7 | TRBV2 | TRBD2
CASRIAQPQHF | TGTGCCAGCAGGATAGCTCAGCCCCAGCATTTT | . | TRBJ1-5 | TRBV21-1 | .
CASSLVEDSSGYTF | TGTGCCAGCAGCTTAGTAGAAGACAGCTCCGGCTACACCTTC | . | TRBJ1-2 | TRBV11-3 | .
CASSAGLAGEGSYEQYF | TGTGCCAGCAGTGCGGGACTAGCGGGAGAGGGCTCCTACGAGCAGTACTTC | . | TRBJ2-7 | TRBV25-1 | TRBD2
CASSLGGGTGGNNQPQHF | TGTGCCAGCAGCTTAGGTGGGGGGACAGGGGGCAACAATCAGCCCCAGCATTTT | once | TRBJ1-5 | TRBV13 | TRBD1
CASSQVKGLAVLERQETQYF | TGCGCCAGCAGCCAAGTGAAGGGACTAGCGGTTCTAGAGAGGCAAGAGACCCAGTACTTC | . | TRBJ2-5 | TRBV4-1 | TRBD2
CASSDRDRSYEQYF | TGTGCCAGCAGCGACCGGGACAGGTCCTACGAGCAGTACTTC | . | TRBJ2-7 | TRBV9 | TRBD1
CASSMGLAAYNEQFF | TGTGCCAGTAGTATGGGACTAGCGGCCTACAATGAGCAGTTCTTC | . | TRBJ2-1 | TRBV19 | TRBD2
CASSLLMGETQYF | TGTGCCAGCAGTTTATTAATGGGTGAGACCCAGTACTTC | . | TRBJ2-5 | TRBV27 | .
CASSSDSLIVTNEKLFF | TGTGCCAGCTCATCGGACTCGCTTATTGTAACTAATGAAAAACTGTTTTTT | . | TRBJ1-4 | TRBV18 | .
CSVETGLTETQYF | TGCAGCGTTGAGACAGGGTTAACGGAGACCCAGTACTTC | . | TRBJ2-5 | TRBV29-1 | TRBD1
CASSNRGAPGDTQYF | TGCGCCAGCAGCAACCGAGGGGCGCCGGGGGATACGCAGTATTTT | . | TRBJ2-3 | TRBV10-2 | .
CASSFASGSYEQYF | TGTGCCAGCAGTTTCGCTAGCGGGAGCTACGAGCAGTACTTC | . | TRBJ2-7 | TRBV28 | TRBD2